The 32 T cell receptor beta chains below come from one sample, sequenced in a study of patients and donors after allogeneic stem cell transplantation (dated by TCRdb to about 2020). Libraries were prepared through RT-PCR. Sequenced on a NextSeq 550. TCRdb reanalyzed the raw reads on its own, using fastp at Q25 for trimming and MiXCR for clone calling, and kept in-frame beta chains. Identical CDR3 protein sequences are pooled into one entry, listed with their most common genes and DNA. Counted in this sample were about a million distinct CDR3 sequences; approximately 18% of them appeared once. About 6% of the sample goes to the ten largest clones. Sequences were obtained from blood, either unsorted or a sorted T cell fraction (not recorded which). The receptors originated from a human donor who was either an allogeneic HSCT recipient or a stem cell or donor lymphocyte infusion donor (not recorded which). It is not recorded whose cells these are; they may come from a transplant donor.

A few counts support this clonotype. This chain uses TRBV5-8 with TRBJ2-2; D might be TRBD1 (7 bases). The CDR3 totals 16 residues. Germline CDR1 is SGHTS and CDR2 is YDEGEE. V shed 4 bases and J shed 0 bases, with 13 bases lying between them. CDR3 nucleotide sequence: TGTGCCAGCAGCACCGGAGGGGGCGCGAACACCGGGGAGCTGTTTTTT. Protein: CASSTGGGANTGELFF. The variable domain in full, with the rest retrieved from reference TRBV5-8 and TRBJ2-2, is EAGVTQSPTHLIKTRGQQATLRCSPISGHTSVYWYQQALGLGLQFLLWYDEGEERNRGNFPPRFSGRQFPNYSSELNVNALELEDSALYLCASSTGGGANTGELFFGEGSRLTVL.

This chain uses TRBV9 with TRBJ1-1; a possible D gene is TRBD1 (5 bases). Deletions cut 0 bases from V and 11 bases from J, with 11 bases between. Germline assignment: CDR1 SGDLS and CDR2 YYNGEE. The CDR3 is 12 amino acids. The CDR3 protein is CASSVVQGAAFF. CDR3 coding DNA: TGTGCCAGCAGCGTAGTCCAGGGTGCGGCTTTCTTT. The full variable domain, in which reference TRBV9 and TRBJ1-1 provide the parts outside the CDR3, is DSGVTQTPKHLITATGQRVTLRCSPRSGDLSVYWYQQSLDQGLQFLIQYYNGEERAKGNILERFSAQQFPDLHSELNLSSLELGDSALYFCASSVVQGAAFFGQGTRLTVV.

This chain joins TRBV20-1 and TRBJ2-3; 13 positions match TRBD2. J lost 4 bases, V lost 6 bases, and 7 bases had no gene match. The length of the CDR3 is 15 residues. Germline V gene lookup returns CDR1 DFQATT and CDR2 SNEGSKA (reference sequence). CDR3 nucleotides: TGCAGTGCGTGGACTAGCGGGAGATCGTCAGATACGCAGTATTTT. It translates to CSAWTSGRSSDTQYF.

The chain links TRBV30 to TRBJ2-7, with D perhaps being TRBD1 or TRBD2 (5 bases each). Trimming shortened V by 4 bases and J by 5 bases, and 15 bases separated the two germline ends. CDR3 length: 13 residues. Germline V gives CDR1 GTSNPN, CDR2 SVGIG (reference sequence). DNA of the CDR3: TGTGCCTGGATGCCGGGGACGGCTGACGAGCAGTACTTC. Translated: CAWMPGTADEQYF. Full variable domain (missing parts from reference TRBV30 and TRBJ2-7): SQTIHQWPATLVQPVGSPLSLECTVEGTSNPNLYWYRQAAGRGLQLLFYSVGIGQISSEVPQNLSASRPQDRQFILSSKKLLLSDSGFYLCAWMPGTADEQYFGPGTRLTVT.

The chain couples TRBV7-2 to TRBJ2-5; 8 bases are shared with TRBD2. V dropped 2 bases and J dropped 5; count of bases not matched to a gene: 10. The CDR3 runs 16 residues. Germline V CDR1 and CDR2: SGHTA, FQGNSA. CDR3 sequence reads: CASSLISGERGETQYF. DNA of the CDR3: TGTGCCAGCAGCTTAATCTCCGGGGAGCGGGGGGAGACCCAGTACTTC.

The table lists this clonotype with a few counts. The chain has TRBV25-1 and TRBJ1-5; D might be TRBD1 (5 bases). With 3 bases removed from V and 3 bases from J, the gap between germline ends came to 12 bases. CDR1 is MGHDK and CDR2 is SYGVNS in the germline V gene. The length of the CDR3 is 15 residues. Here the CDR3 DNA reads TGTGCCAGCAGTGAGTGGCAGGGTGACAATCAGCCCCAGCATTTT. This encodes CASSEWQGDNQPQHF.

V is TRBV7-2 and J is TRBJ1-1, with TRBD1 matching over 9 bases. V gave up 5 bases and J gave up 3 bases; unmatched junction bases: 10. The CDR3 runs to 16 residues. Germline V gene data show CDR1 as SGHTA and CDR2 as FQGNSA. For the CDR3, the DNA is TGTGCCAGCAGCGACGGGAATCGACAGGGGGACACTGAAGCTTTCTTT. Translating gives CASSDGNRQGDTEAFF.

This sequence joins TRBV6-1 and TRBJ2-2; 7 bases align to TRBD1. CDR1 is MNHNS, CDR2 SASEGT, per germline. The length of the CDR3 is 13 residues. V dropped 6 bases and J dropped 6; count of bases not matched to a gene: 4. In nucleotides, the CDR3 is TGTGCCAGCAGGCGAGACAGGGCCGGGGAGCTGTTTTTT. As protein: CASRRDRAGELFF.

The chain links TRBV12-3 or TRBV12-4 to TRBJ1-1; no clear D gene. The CDR3 extends over 12 amino acids. V shed 8 bases and J shed 2 bases, with 9 bases lying between them. The CDR3 DNA follows: TGTGCCAGCCGCACAACTAACACTGAAGCTTTCTTT. Its protein product is CASRTTNTEAFF.

This chain joins TRBV6-1 and TRBJ2-7; no definite D call. Germline V gene sequence: CDR1 MNHNS, CDR2 SASEGT. Trimming stripped 2 bases from V and 6 bases from J, with 5 bases between. CDR3 length: 11 amino acids. The CDR3 here is CASSEYPEQYF. The CDR3 DNA sequence: TGTGCCAGCAGTGAATATCCCGAGCAGTACTTC.

In this sample, this clonotype turned up many times. The V call is TRBV12-3 or TRBV12-4, the J call TRBJ1-5; 9 bases fit TRBD1. The CDR3 spans 15 residues. The J segment lost 0 bases and the V segment lost 6 bases, leaving 3 bases of the junction unmatched. The CDR3 bases are TGTGCCAGCAGATGGGACAGGGATAGCAATCAGCCCCAGCATTTT. The encoded protein is CASRWDRDSNQPQHF.

The chain employs TRBV5-1 and TRBJ1-1; D possibly corresponds to TRBD1 (5 bases). Trimming removed 1 base from V and 0 bases from J, with 10 bases in between. This CDR3 is built from 15 residues. Per germline, CDR1 SGHRS and CDR2 YFSETQ. CDR3 loop: CASSLRGNMNTEAFF. CDR3 in DNA: TGCGCCAGCAGCTTGAGGGGAAACATGAACACTGAAGCTTTCTTT.

The chain has TRBV5-1 and TRBJ1-3, with D maybe TRBD1 (5 bases). The V gene's germline CDR1 is SGHRS and CDR2 YFSETQ. The CDR3 length is 14 residues. Deletions cut 0 bases from V and 6 bases from J, with 10 bases between. CDR3 loop: CASSLEGLVNTIYF. The CDR3 nucleotides read TGCGCCAGCAGCTTGGAGGGGTTGGTAAACACCATATATTTT.

This clonotype was counted at least ten times. The V and J genes are TRBV7-6 and TRBJ2-1; 10 nucleotides match TRBD2. The ends lost 5 bases at V and 4 bases at J; junction bases unmatched: 5. CDR3 length equals 15 residues. Germline CDR1 reads SGHVS; CDR2 reads FNYEAQ. The CDR3 loop is CASSLSGGDYNEQFF. DNA of the CDR3: TGTGCCAGCAGCCTGAGCGGGGGGGATTACAATGAGCAGTTCTTC.

This clonotype came up many times. The rearrangement uses TRBV4-3 and TRBJ1-1; possibly TRBD1 for D (6 bases). CDR1 and CDR2 (germline): LGHNA, YSLEER. This CDR3 spans 15 amino acids. V was clipped by 4 bases and J by 7 bases, with 19 bases between them. The CDR3 protein is CASSPAAQGIDEAFF. CDR3 sequence (DNA): TGCGCCAGCAGCCCAGCAGCGCAGGGGATCGATGAAGCTTTCTTT.

V gene TRBV7-8 combines with J gene TRBJ2-5; 7 bases line up with TRBD2. The CDR3 is made up of 16 amino acids. The V segment lost 2 bases and the J segment 1 base; nucleotides outside the gene matches: 7. Germline V gene sequence: CDR1 SGHVS, CDR2 FQNEAQ. Written as DNA, the CDR3 is TGTGCCAGCAGCTTATATGCAGCGGGGAGCCAAGAGACCCAGTACTTC. Translation gives CASSLYAAGSQETQYF.

The CDR3 here is CASNSPGTDTQYF. In DNA form, the CDR3 reads TGTGCCAGCAACTCCCCGGGTACAGATACGCAGTATTTT. The chain combines TRBV7-2 with TRBJ2-3; no clear D. Germline V gives CDR1 SGHTA, CDR2 FQGNSA. The CDR3 length is 13 residues. V shed 7 bases and J shed 3 bases, with 11 bases lying between them.

This chain links TRBV19 with TRBJ2-1; TRBD2 aligns across 8 bases. The CDR3 runs 15 residues. CDR1 is LNHDA and CDR2 is SQIVND in the germline V gene (reference sequence). Losses at the gene ends were 7 bases for V and 7 bases for J; bases not matched to a gene: 12. The chain's CDR3 is CASTIKRERMNEQFF. CDR3 coding DNA: TGTGCCAGTACCATAAAGCGGGAGAGGATGAATGAGCAGTTCTTC.

The V gene is TRBV12-3 or TRBV12-4, the J gene TRBJ2-5; possible D gene TRBD2, 5 bases. This CDR3 has 13 amino acids. With 3 bases removed from V and 2 bases from J, the gap between germline ends came to 7 bases. Here the CDR3 reads CASSFGEQETQYF. CDR3 DNA: TGTGCCAGCAGTTTTGGGGAGCAAGAGACCCAGTACTTC.

The rearrangement links TRBV29-1 to TRBJ2-7; D gene ambiguous. CDR1 and CDR2 (germline): SQVTM, ANQGSEA. V was pared by 7 bases and J by 7 bases, with 17 bases between. This CDR3 region has 12 residues. The CDR3: CSGRGDRGEQYF. The DNA of the CDR3 is TGCAGCGGGCGTGGTGACCGTGGGGAGCAGTACTTC.

The chain links TRBV9 to TRBJ2-5, with 8 positions matching TRBD2. The CDR3 has 17 residues. Germline V gives CDR1 SGDLS, CDR2 YYNGEE. J was trimmed by 1 base and V by 0 bases; bases with no gene match: 8. CDR3 protein: CASSVGQAGGPQETQYF. The CDR3 nucleotides read TGTGCCAGCAGCGTAGGGCAGGCGGGGGGTCCCCAAGAGACCCAGTACTTC.

The V and J genes are TRBV3-1 and TRBJ1-3, with TRBD1 identical over 8 bases. Per germline, CDR1 LGHDT and CDR2 YNNKEL (reference sequence). With 4 bases clipped from V and 4 bases from J, the junction kept 12 bases outside the gene matches. The CDR3 runs to 17 residues. For the CDR3, the DNA is TGTGCCAGCAGCCTACGGATAAGGACAGGGAGCGGAAACACCATATATTTT. Translation: CASSLRIRTGSGNTIYF.

V usage is TRBV5-1 and J usage is TRBJ1-1; D unresolved. V gave up 2 bases and J gave up 5 bases, with 13 bases separating them. Per germline, CDR1 SGHRS and CDR2 YFSETQ. The CDR3 consists of 14 residues. As DNA, the CDR3 is TGCGCCAGCAGCTTAGGACCGAGGGAGACTGAAGCTTTCTTT. Residues: CASSLGPRETEAFF.

This clonotype was picked up many times. The V call is TRBV15, the J call TRBJ2-7; the D gene could be TRBD1 or TRBD2 (5 bases each). Trimming took 0 bases from V and 0 from J, leaving 9 bases between them. Looked up from germline, CDR1 is LNHNV and CDR2 is YYDKDF (reference sequence). The CDR3 runs to 15 residues. The CDR3 DNA reads as TGTGCCACCAGCAGAGATCGGGGACCCTCCTACGAGCAGTACTTC. Translating gives CATSRDRGPSYEQYF. Filled out from reference TRBV15 and TRBJ2-7, the complete variable domain reads DAMVIQNPRYQVTQFGKPVTLSCSQTLNHNVMYWYQQKSSQAPKLLFHYYDKDFNNEADTPDNFQSRRPNTSFCFLDIRSPGLGDTAMYLCATSRDRGPSYEQYFGPGTRLTVT.

The chain joins TRBV11-2 to TRBJ1-2; D unresolved. The CDR3 is made up of 14 amino acids. The V end was cut by 0 bases, the J end by 7 bases, with 12 bases between. Germline CDR1 reads SGHAT; CDR2 reads FQNNGV. This CDR3 is CASSLEGRPGGYTF. In DNA, the CDR3 is TGTGCCAGCAGCTTAGAGGGGAGGCCGGGTGGCTACACCTTC. Drawing the rest from reference TRBV11-2 and TRBJ1-2, the complete variable domain is EAGVAQSPRYKIIEKRQSVAFWCNPISGHATLYWYQQILGQGPKLLIQFQNNGVVDDSQLPKDRFSAERLKGVDSTLKIQPAKLEDSAVYLCASSLEGRPGGYTFGSGTRLTVV.

The chain is built from TRBV3-1 and TRBJ1-1; 7 positions agree with TRBD1. Trimming removed 1 base from V and 4 bases from J; junction bases left unmatched: 3. Germline-derived CDR1 and CDR2 are LGHDT and YNNKEL (reference sequence). The length of the CDR3 is 14 residues. In nucleotides, the CDR3 is TGTGCCAGCAGCCAAGGAAAGGGGGCCACTGAAGCTTTCTTT. Translation gives CASSQGKGATEAFF.

This clonotype was recorded a few times. This chain connects TRBV7-8 to TRBJ2-3; 12 nucleotides agree with TRBD2. J gave up 3 bases and V 1 base, and 8 bases lay outside the gene matches. The CDR3 totals 18 residues. Germline-derived CDR1 and CDR2 are SGHVS and FQNEAQ. In DNA, the CDR3 is TGTGCCAGCAGCTTAGGAGGTGGACTAGCGGGATCGACAGATACGCAGTATTTT. Residues: CASSLGGGLAGSTDTQYF.

The gene calls are TRBV7-9 and TRBJ1-2, with a possible D match to TRBD1 (6 bases). This CDR3 comprises 13 residues. Trimming removed 5 bases at V and 6 bases at J, with 13 bases between. The germline CDR1 and CDR2 sequences are SEHNR and FQNEAQ (reference sequence). CDR3 protein: CASSQGSPHGYTF. CDR3 DNA: TGTGCCAGCAGCCAGGGGTCCCCCCATGGCTACACCTTC.

The chain is built from TRBV15 and TRBJ1-4; 7 bases align to TRBD1. This CDR3 is built from 14 residues. Germline values: CDR1 LNHNV, CDR2 YYDKDF (reference sequence). Trimming cost V 1 base and J 4 bases; bases outside gene matches: 0. The CDR3 protein is CATSRGQGNEKLFF. The DNA for the CDR3 is TGTGCCACCAGCAGAGGACAGGGTAATGAAAAACTGTTTTTT. The full variable domain, its missing parts supplied by reference TRBV15 and TRBJ1-4, is DAMVIQNPRYQVTQFGKPVTLSCSQTLNHNVMYWYQQKSSQAPKLLFHYYDKDFNNEADTPDNFQSRRPNTSFCFLDIRSPGLGDTAMYLCATSRGQGNEKLFFGSGTQLSVL.

This clonotype was detected a few times. V gene TRBV4-2 combines with J gene TRBJ1-1; TRBD1 aligns across 9 bases. This CDR3 is 14 amino acids long. Germline V gene sequence: CDR1 LGHNA, CDR2 YNFKEQ. Losses at the gene ends were 2 bases for V and 8 bases for J; bases not matched to a gene: 6. The CDR3 nucleotides are TGTGCCAGCAGCCAACTTAGGACAGGGGAAGAAGCTTTCTTT. Amino acids: CASSQLRTGEEAFF.

This chain connects TRBV5-1 to TRBJ2-3; the D gene is possibly TRBD2 (6 bases). Trimming removed 8 bases at V and 2 bases at J, with 18 bases between. The germline gives CDR1 SGHRS, CDR2 YFSETQ. CDR3 length: 15 amino acids. The CDR3 here is CARANQGGATDTQYF. The CDR3 region has the DNA TGCGCCAGGGCGAACCAAGGCGGGGCCACAGATACGCAGTATTTT.

This clonotype was counted between two and nine times. The CDR3 DNA is TGTGCCATCAGTAGTCAGGGAACTTCCTACGAGCAGTACTTC. This encodes CAISSQGTSYEQYF. The V gene is TRBV10-3, the J gene TRBJ2-7; D is possibly TRBD1 (5 bases). With 5 bases removed from V and 1 base from J, the gap between germline ends came to 12 bases. The CDR3 has 14 amino acids. Germline CDR1 reads ENHRY; CDR2 reads SYGVKD.